The clone carrying this T cell receptor (beta chain) was detected many times. Antigen unknown. Germline V gene data show CDR1 as ENHRY and CDR2 as SYGVKD. V lost 8 bases and J 0 bases, leaving 14 bases between the germline ends. The CDR3 has 15 amino acids. Fresh peripheral blood, 8 to 10 ml, was the source of the PBMCs. The sample comes from a study of T cells in Graves' hyperthyroidism and ophthalmopathy. Study-wide results and limits: Separating ophthalmopathy from stable hyperthyroidism was achieved by a 13 V-J model.

Amplification yielded TCR beta CDR3 regions, with RNA transcripts as the source. HTBI primers drove first-round RT-PCR of the TCR CDR3. TCRdb used MiXCR to reprocess the multiplex PCR reads, holding one entry per CDR3 protein. Of around 450,000 distinct CDR3 sequences detected, roughly 15% appear once; the ten largest clones hold approximately 5.8%. The TCR originated in a woman aged 18-35 years with Graves' hyperthyroidism. V gene TRBV10-3 combines with J gene TRBJ1-5, with D possibly being TRBD1 (5 bases). Source material: blood. As DNA, the CDR3 is TGTGCCATCGGGGGGGGAGGGGCTAGCAATCAGCCCCAGCATTTT. Amino acid sequence: CAIGGGGASNQPQHF.